Shown below are 22 T cell receptor beta chains from a single sample sequenced in a study of cytomegalovirus exposure and HLA in healthy donors. The PCR made use of 60 Vbeta and 13 Jbeta primers. TCRdb's copy holds only in-frame clones and misses some; the assay was immunoSEQ multiplex PCR. The profile covers some 210,000 clones, with approximately 87% appearing a single time and about 1.2% taken by the ten largest. The sample comprised PBMCs. The receptors originated from a young man in good health and CMV-seronegative.

For this clone: Sequence at one end of the junction differs from germline and may be a read error. Additional DNA sequences in this sample encode the identical CDR3. The rearrangement uses TRBV2 and TRBJ1-2; 7 nucleotides align to TRBD1. Germline V gene sequence: CDR1 SNHLY, CDR2 FYNNEI. The CDR3 loop spans 14 amino acids. The CDR3 is CASGGQQILYGYTF. In nucleotides, the CDR3 is TGCGCCAGCGGGGGACAGCAAATCCTATATGGCTACACCTTC.

The rearrangement uses TRBV19 and TRBJ1-1, with no clear D. Germline V gene lookup returns CDR1 LNHDA and CDR2 SQIVND (reference sequence). Trimming stripped 1 base from V and 8 bases from J, with 14 bases between. The CDR3 runs to 14 residues. CDR3 in DNA: TGTGCCAGTAGTATAGTAGGCGTCAGGCCCGAAGCTTTCTTT. Translating gives CASSIVGVRPEAFF.

This chain connects TRBV28 to TRBJ1-1, with a weak D call TRBD1 (5 bases). V lost 0 bases to trimming and J lost 4 bases, with 12 bases between them. Germline CDR1 reads MDHEN; CDR2 reads SYDVKM. This CDR3 has 15 residues. DNA for the CDR3: TGTGCCAGCAGTTTATGGGGATCGGGGGGCACTGAAGCTTTCTTT. Amino acid sequence: CASSLWGSGGTEAFF.

This rearrangement joins TRBV6-1 to TRBJ1-5; D call uncertain. Germline V gene lookup returns CDR1 MNHNS and CDR2 SASEGT. This CDR3 region has 13 residues. The V gene lost 6 bases and the J gene lost 6 bases, with 12 bases spanning the gap. DNA of the CDR3: TGTGCCAGCAGCGAACGCCGGGGTCAGCCCCAGCATTTT. It yields the protein CASSERRGQPQHF.

The rearrangement joins TRBV29-1 to TRBJ2-1; 8 bases align to TRBD2. V lost 3 bases, J lost 2 bases, and 6 bases stayed unmatched. Looked up from germline, CDR1 is SQVTM and CDR2 is ANQGSEA. The CDR3 is 15 residues long. CDR3 in DNA: TGCAGCGTTGAGTTCGGCGGGGGGCCCTACAATGAGCAGTTCTTC. Translation: CSVEFGGGPYNEQFF.

The chain joins TRBV5-1 to TRBJ2-7; 9 bases line up with TRBD2. J was trimmed by 2 bases and V by 0 bases; bases with no gene match: 6. The CDR3 has 16 residues. Per the germline V gene, CDR1 is SGHRS and CDR2 is YFSETQ. The CDR3 loop is CASSLAGLAGTYEQYF. In nucleotides, the CDR3 is TGCGCCAGCAGCTTGGCCGGGCTAGCGGGAACCTACGAGCAGTACTTC. Full variable domain (outside the CDR3, taken from reference TRBV5-1 and TRBJ2-7): KAGVTQTPRYLIKTRGQQVTLSCSPISGHRSVSWYQQTPGQGLQFLFEYFSETQRNKGNFPGRFSGRQFSNSRSEMNVSTLELGDSALYLCASSLAGLAGTYEQYFGPGTRLTVT.

The chain uses TRBV11-2 and TRBJ2-7; D may be TRBD1 (6 bases). This CDR3 region has 15 residues. V lost 6 bases and J 4 bases, leaving 19 bases between the germline ends. Germline assignment: CDR1 SGHAT and CDR2 FQNNGV. The CDR3 DNA reads as TGTGCCAGCAGTTTAACGATGGACAGCACATACGAGCAGTACTTC. Protein product: CASSLTMDSTYEQYF.

The chain uses TRBV7-9 and TRBJ1-1; D call uncertain. This CDR3 contains 14 residues. Germline values: CDR1 SEHNR, CDR2 FQNEAQ (reference sequence). Trimming left V 7 bases short and J 4 bases short, with 16 bases between. In DNA, the CDR3 is TGTGCCAGCAATCCTCCCGGGGTGATCACTGAAGCTTTCTTT. Protein product: CASNPPGVITEAFF.

This clone has more than one count but fewer than ten. The V and J genes are TRBV4-3 and TRBJ2-6; no clear D gene. The V end lost 0 bases, the J end lost 1 base, and 7 bases lay between the germline ends. Per germline, CDR1 LGHNA and CDR2 YSLEER. The CDR3 has 16 amino acids. DNA for the CDR3: TGCGCCAGCAGCCAAGAGGCCACATCTGGGGCCAACGTCCTGACTTTC. Translating it yields CASSQEATSGANVLTF.

The V call is TRBV25-1, the J call TRBJ1-6; TRBD1 is a possible D gene (5 bases). Germline CDR1 and CDR2: MGHDK and SYGVNS. V dropped 4 bases and J dropped 5 bases, with 21 bases sitting between them. This CDR3 contains 18 residues. The CDR3: CASSAMGPGGGNNSPLHF. In DNA form, the CDR3 reads TGTGCCAGCAGTGCCATGGGGCCGGGAGGAGGGAATAATTCACCCCTCCACTTT.

The V and J genes are TRBV11-2 and TRBJ1-2; possible D gene TRBD1, 6 bases. The germline CDR1 and CDR2 sequences are SGHAT and FQNNGV. Deletions cut 6 bases from V and 5 bases from J, with 16 bases between. The CDR3 sequence is 14 residues long. In DNA form, the CDR3 reads TGTGCCAGCAGATCTCTCAGGGGTCGGTATGGCTACACCTTC. Amino acid sequence: CASRSLRGRYGYTF.

Comment on this clone: The sample carries other DNA sequences with the same CDR3. The J gene is TRBJ2-3, the V gene TRBV18; D unclear. The CDR3 covers 13 residues. Between the trimmed V and J ends, which lost 3 bases and 0 bases, there was a span of 4 bases. The V gene's germline CDR1 is KGHSH and CDR2 LQKENI. The CDR3 DNA is TGTGCCAGCTCACCCCCTAGCACAGATACGCAGTATTTT. This codes for CASSPPSTDTQYF. The full variable domain, its missing parts supplied by reference TRBV18 and TRBJ2-3, is NAGVMQNPRHLVRRRGQEARLRCSPMKGHSHVYWYRQLPEEGLKFMVYLQKENIIDESGMPKERFSAEFPKEGPSILRIQQVVRGDSAAYFCASSPPSTDTQYFGPGTRLTVL.

Comments on this clone: The junction departs from the called germline gene at one end, perhaps through a read error. The chain is built from TRBV7-7 and TRBJ2-1; tentative D call: TRBD2 (5 bases). The CDR3 has 15 residues. Germline V gene data show CDR1 as SSHAT and CDR2 as FNYEAQ (reference sequence). The CDR3 is CASSPLGDRGNEQFF. The DNA for the CDR3 is TGTGCTAGCAGCCCCCTCGGGGATCGAGGCAATGAGCAGTTCTTC.

The chain employs TRBV28 and TRBJ1-1; TRBD1 agrees at 8 bases. CDR1 is MDHEN and CDR2 is SYDVKM in the germline V gene. The CDR3 is made up of 13 amino acids. V lost 5 bases to trimming and J lost 5 bases; unmatched junction nucleotides: 4. For the CDR3, the DNA is TGTGCCAGCAGTCCCGACAGGGGAACTGAAGCTTTCTTT. This gives the protein CASSPDRGTEAFF. Supplemented by reference TRBV28 and TRBJ1-1, the full variable domain reads DVKVTQSSRYLVKRTGEKVFLECVQDMDHENMFWYRQDPGLGLRLIYFSYDVKMKEKGDIPEGYSVSREKKERFSLILESASTNQTSMYLCASSPDRGTEAFFGQGTRLTVV.

The chain recombines TRBV11-3 with TRBJ1-1; a possible D gene is TRBD1 (6 bases). Germline V gene lookup returns CDR1 SGHNT and CDR2 YENEEA. Trimming pared 5 bases from V and 0 bases from J, leaving 13 bases between. This CDR3 has 15 residues. CDR3 loop: CASSARGTVNTEAFF. The CDR3 DNA reads TGTGCCAGCAGCGCGAGGGGGACCGTGAACACTGAAGCTTTCTTT.

This clone was detected only a few times. The chain links TRBV5-1 to TRBJ1-3, with D possibly TRBD1 on 5 matching bases. The germline gives CDR1 SGHRS, CDR2 YFSETQ. V was cut by 0 bases and J by 0 bases, with 13 bases left in between. The CDR3 loop spans 17 amino acids. CDR3 protein: CASSLDPGKVSGNTIYF. CDR3 sequence (DNA): TGCGCCAGCAGCTTGGACCCAGGGAAAGTCTCTGGAAACACCATATATTTT. The whole variable domain, filled in from reference TRBV5-1 and TRBJ1-3, reads KAGVTQTPRYLIKTRGQQVTLSCSPISGHRSVSWYQQTPGQGLQFLFEYFSETQRNKGNFPGRFSGRQFSNSRSEMNVSTLELGDSALYLCASSLDPGKVSGNTIYFGEGSWLTVV.

The chain uses TRBV10-2 and TRBJ1-1; 8 bases match TRBD1. V gave up 4 bases and J gave up 1 base; unmatched junction bases: 5. CDR1 is WSHSY, CDR2 SAAADI, per germline. This CDR3 comprises 15 residues. The CDR3 DNA sequence: TGCGCCAGCAGTGGGAGGACAGGGCAGAACACTGAAGCTTTCTTT. Translated: CASSGRTGQNTEAFF.

The chain carries TRBV5-4 and TRBJ2-7; maybe TRBD1 (5 bases). The CDR3 has 14 residues. Germline V gene sequence: CDR1 SGHNT, CDR2 YYREEE (reference sequence). Trimming removed 4 bases at V and 6 bases at J, with 17 bases between. CDR3 loop: CASSPGSNLPEQYF. The CDR3 coding sequence is TGTGCCAGCAGCCCAGGGTCCAATCTGCCCGAGCAGTACTTC.

This chain links TRBV5-6 with TRBJ2-5, with D possibly TRBD2 on 6 matching bases. In germline, CDR1 is SGHDT, CDR2 YYEEEE. CDR3 length equals 13 residues. The V and J ends lost 1 base and 3 bases respectively, with 7 bases between them. CDR3 bases: TGTGCCAGCAGCTTGCCGGGGGAAGAGACCCAGTACTTC. Translating it yields CASSLPGEETQYF.

J is TRBJ2-7 and V is TRBV5-1; 10 nucleotides align to TRBD2. The junction had 9 bases not matched to a gene; V was cut back by 3 bases and J by 3 bases. The germline V gene has CDR1 SGHRS and CDR2 YFSETQ. The CDR3 covers 16 residues. The CDR3 loop is CASSSLAGVGLYEQYF. The CDR3, as DNA: TGCGCCAGCAGCTCCCTAGCGGGAGTTGGTCTCTACGAGCAGTACTTC.

This chain uses TRBV13 with TRBJ2-1, with D unresolved. Trimming stripped 6 bases from V and 5 bases from J, with 8 bases between. Germline V CDR1 and CDR2: PRHDT, FYEKMQ (reference sequence). This CDR3 is 12 amino acids long. The CDR3: CASSTANNEQFF. The CDR3 region has the DNA TGTGCCAGCAGTACCGCGAACAATGAGCAGTTCTTC.

This sequence joins TRBV6-1 and TRBJ2-1, with TRBD2 matching 7 bases. With 8 bases clipped from V and 9 bases from J, the junction kept 10 bases outside the gene matches. Germline V CDR1 and CDR2: MNHNS, SASEGT. This CDR3 contains 13 residues. CDR3: CASLLSAGPEQFF. CDR3 DNA: TGTGCCAGCCTATTGTCAGCGGGACCTGAGCAGTTCTTC.